This TCR beta chain was profiled in a study of blood T cell repertoires in COVID-19. Study in general: The study drew acute and convalescent COVID-19 samples from the United States, Italy and Spain.

In the study's own analysis: How many nucleated cells were present was estimated from reference gene primer amplification. Sequencing was performed with immunoSEQ multiplex PCR; in TCRdb, only in-frame clones are kept and a portion is missing. V, J and clone size are taken as reported in that table, and D and trimming were inferred from the DNA itself. The profile shows over 200,000 clones, approximately 91% of them singletons. Germline assignment: CDR1 LNHDA and CDR2 SQIVND (reference sequence). Trimming took 4 bases from V and 5 from J; bases not matched to a gene: 6. The CDR3 totals 14 residues. This clone was detected a few times.

Sequenced material: peripheral blood. The receptor was isolated from a woman in her sixties with acute or convalescent COVID-19. The chain combines TRBV19 with TRBJ2-5, with TRBD2 identical over 8 bases. CDR3 region: CASSTGLESETQYF. CDR3 sequence (DNA): TGTGCCAGTAGTACGGGACTAGAATCGGAGACCCAGTACTTC.